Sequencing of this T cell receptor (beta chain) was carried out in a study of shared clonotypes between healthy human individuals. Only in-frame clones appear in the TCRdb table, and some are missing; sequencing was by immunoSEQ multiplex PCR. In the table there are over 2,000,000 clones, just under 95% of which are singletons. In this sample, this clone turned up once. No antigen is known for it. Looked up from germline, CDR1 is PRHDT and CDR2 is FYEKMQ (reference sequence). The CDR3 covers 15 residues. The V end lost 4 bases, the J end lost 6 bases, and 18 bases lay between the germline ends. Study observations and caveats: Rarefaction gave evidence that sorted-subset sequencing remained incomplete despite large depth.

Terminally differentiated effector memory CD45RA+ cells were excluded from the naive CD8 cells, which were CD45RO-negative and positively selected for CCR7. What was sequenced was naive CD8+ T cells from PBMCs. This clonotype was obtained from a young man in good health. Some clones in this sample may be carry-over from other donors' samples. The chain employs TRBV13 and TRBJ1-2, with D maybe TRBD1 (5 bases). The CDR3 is CASSSLTDPHHGYTF. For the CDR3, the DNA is TGTGCCAGCAGCTCGCTGACAGACCCTCACCATGGCTACACCTTC.